One and the same sample provided the 22 T cell receptor beta chains below, sequenced in a study of T-cell reconstitution after alpha-beta-depleted transplantation in children. Unique molecular identifiers tagged the TCRbeta library. TCRdb ran MiXCR on the PCR reads and lists one entry per CDR3 protein. Altogether 490,000 or so distinct CDR3 sequences are present, under 12% being singletons, with the ten largest covering just over 2%. Here the sequenced sample was PBMCs, taken before TCRalphabeta/CD19-depleted stem cell transplant. The receptors shown here come from a child younger than 10 with inherited bone marrow failure, due to receive a stem cell transplant.

Only a few counts were recorded for this clonotype. The gene calls are TRBV28 and TRBJ1-2; a possible D gene is TRBD1 (6 bases). V gave up 6 bases and J gave up 1 base, with 21 bases separating them. This CDR3 has 17 residues. Germline V CDR1 and CDR2: MDHEN, SYDVKM. This CDR3 is CASRIEGGPRFNYGYTF. CDR3 sequence (DNA): TGTGCCAGCAGAATAGAGGGGGGCCCCCGCTTTAACTATGGCTACACCTTC.

This clonotype appeared many times. The J gene is TRBJ2-1, the V gene TRBV28; the D gene is possibly TRBD1 (6 bases). This CDR3 comprises 16 residues. The V end was cut by 6 bases, the J end by 5 bases, with 20 bases between. Germline V gives CDR1 MDHEN, CDR2 SYDVKM. CDR3 nucleotides: TGTGCCAGCAGCCCCCCACTCGGACAGAGAAACAATGAGCAGTTCTTC. Protein: CASSPPLGQRNNEQFF.

This clonotype was counted many times. The gene calls are TRBV27 and TRBJ1-1; the D gene is possibly TRBD1 (5 bases). In germline, CDR1 is MNHEY, CDR2 SMNVEV (reference sequence). V shed 0 bases and J shed 0 bases, with 8 bases lying between them. The CDR3 has 15 amino acids. CDR3 region: CASSLSGAMNTEAFF. The CDR3 bases are TGTGCCAGCAGTTTATCAGGGGCAATGAACACTGAAGCTTTCTTT.

On this clonotype itself: Given a much more abundant clone one base away, this may be a read error. The chain has TRBV20-1 and TRBJ1-2; D is perhaps TRBD1 (5 bases). The V gene lost 6 bases and the J gene lost 3 bases, with 11 bases spanning the gap. The germline gives CDR1 DFQATT, CDR2 SNEGSKA (reference sequence). The CDR3 length is 12 residues. The CDR3 here is CSAKDKDYGYTF. The CDR3 DNA is TGCAGTGCCAAGGACAAGGACTATGGCTACACCTTC.

Ten or more counts support this clonotype. V and J are TRBV6-1 and TRBJ1-4; 7 bases are a match to TRBD1. From germline, CDR1 is MNHNS and CDR2 SASEGT. The CDR3 has 15 residues. Trimming at V came to 5 bases and at J to 5 bases, leaving 8 bases not matched to a gene. CDR3 sequence reads: CASSKYRDSNEKLFF. The CDR3 nucleotides read TGTGCCAGCAGTAAATACCGGGACAGCAATGAAAAACTGTTTTTT.

This clonotype has at least ten counts. J is TRBJ2-1 and V is TRBV11-2, with TRBD2 matching over 9 bases. The CDR3 is 16 residues long. CDR1 SGHAT and CDR2 FQNNGV come from the germline V gene. V dropped 5 bases and J dropped 1; count of bases not matched to a gene: 6. CDR3 sequence: CASSASGGISYNEQFF. The CDR3 DNA reads as TGTGCCAGCAGCGCCAGCGGGGGGATTTCCTACAATGAGCAGTTCTTC. Combining the CDR3 with reference TRBV11-2 and TRBJ2-1 gives the whole variable domain EAGVAQSPRYKIIEKRQSVAFWCNPISGHATLYWYQQILGQGPKLLIQFQNNGVVDDSQLPKDRFSAERLKGVDSTLKIQPAKLEDSAVYLCASSASGGISYNEQFFGPGTRLTVL.

The CDR3 spells CSAKDSYNQPQHF. The CDR3 DNA reads as TGCAGTGCTAAAGACAGCTACAATCAGCCCCAGCATTTT. The genes are TRBV20-1 and TRBJ1-5; D might be TRBD1 (5 bases). This CDR3 is built from 13 residues. V was cut by 4 bases and J by 3 bases, with 10 bases left in between. CDR1 and CDR2 (germline): DFQATT, SNEGSKA (reference sequence).

The sample holds a few counts of this clonotype. The rearrangement joins TRBV6-2 or TRBV6-3 to TRBJ2-6; tentatively, D is TRBD1 or TRBD2 (6 bases each). In germline, CDR1 is MNHEY, CDR2 SVGEGT. Between the trimmed V and J ends, which lost 5 bases and 4 bases, there was a span of 24 bases. This CDR3 region has 19 residues. The CDR3 sequence is CASSLPAGHSLWGANVLTF. CDR3 DNA sequence: TGTGCCAGCAGTCTACCTGCGGGACACAGCCTCTGGGGGGCCAACGTCCTGACTTTC.

In its sample, this clonotype was seen many times. The chain couples TRBV7-2 to TRBJ2-3, with TRBD1 matching 7 bases. Germline CDR1 reads SGHTA; CDR2 reads FQGNSA. V lost 5 bases and J lost 3; bases outside the gene matches: 5. The CDR3 has 14 amino acids. The CDR3 sequence: CASSRSRGTDTQYF. The CDR3, as DNA: TGTGCCAGCAGCCGGAGCAGGGGGACAGATACGCAGTATTTT.

This clonotype was observed at least ten times. The rearrangement uses TRBV7-8 and TRBJ2-1; D remains ambiguous. The V gene lost 1 base and the J gene lost 3 bases, with 10 bases spanning the gap. The CDR3 spans 15 residues. Per the germline V gene, CDR1 is SGHVS and CDR2 is FQNEAQ. CDR3 residues: CASSLGSAVYNEQFF. The CDR3, as DNA: TGTGCCAGCAGCTTAGGGAGTGCGGTCTACAATGAGCAGTTCTTC.

This clonotype was counted at least ten times. The V gene is TRBV4-3, the J gene TRBJ2-1; the match to TRBD2 covers 12 bases. CDR1 is LGHNA and CDR2 is YSLEER in the germline V gene. The CDR3 extends over 13 amino acids. V lost 6 bases and J lost 11; bases outside the gene matches: 5. The CDR3 DNA is TGCGCCAGCAGTCGCGGACTAGCGGGGAAGCAGTTCTTC. Its translation: CASSRGLAGKQFF.

This clonotype was seen at least ten times. This rearrangement joins TRBV10-3 to TRBJ2-3; D is possibly TRBD1 (6 bases). Trimming cost V 4 bases and J 5 bases, with 13 bases left between them. CDR3 length equals 14 residues. Germline assignment: CDR1 ENHRY and CDR2 SYGVKD. This chain's CDR3 is CAISGQEGRDTQYF. CDR3 DNA: TGTGCCATCAGTGGACAGGAAGGGCGAGATACGCAGTATTTT.

The sample holds many counts of this clonotype. The chain joins TRBV5-1 to TRBJ2-7; D gene ambiguous. The CDR3 contains 14 residues. V lost 0 bases and J 2 bases, leaving 9 bases between the germline ends. Germline V gene sequence: CDR1 SGHRS, CDR2 YFSETQ. The CDR3 reads CASSLGAHTYEQYF. In DNA, the CDR3 is TGCGCCAGCAGCTTGGGGGCACACACCTACGAGCAGTACTTC. The full variable domain, rest sourced from reference TRBV5-1 and TRBJ2-7, is KAGVTQTPRYLIKTRGQQVTLSCSPISGHRSVSWYQQTPGQGLQFLFEYFSETQRNKGNFPGRFSGRQFSNSRSEMNVSTLELGDSALYLCASSLGAHTYEQYFGPGTRLTVT.

Points on this clonotype: This may come from a read error, since a much larger clone is one base off. The rearrangement links TRBV5-1 to TRBJ2-3; D unclear. Germline V gives CDR1 SGHRS, CDR2 YFSETQ. The CDR3 length is 13 residues. The CDR3 DNA reads as TGCGACAGCAGACCTCTTGGGGCAGATACGCAGTATTTT. Translation: CDSRPLGADTQYF.

This clonotype was detected ten times or more. The gene calls are TRBV20-1 and TRBJ2-2; possible D gene TRBD1, 7 bases. V lost 7 bases and J 1 base, leaving 28 bases between the germline ends. Germline-derived CDR1 and CDR2 are DFQATT and SNEGSKA (reference sequence). The CDR3 totals 19 residues. The CDR3 loop reads CSVHTRRSGGTLNTGELFF. In nucleotides, the CDR3 is TGCAGTGTTCATACGAGGCGGTCAGGGGGGACCCTGAACACCGGGGAGCTGTTTTTT.

This clonotype was seen many times. The chain carries TRBV12-3 or TRBV12-4 and TRBJ2-5; TRBD1 matches at 9 bases. The CDR3 contains 14 residues. With 4 bases clipped from V and 4 bases from J, the junction kept 4 bases outside the gene matches. CDR3 sequence: CASSSTGGAETQYF. CDR3 in DNA: TGTGCCAGCAGTTCCACAGGGGGCGCAGAGACCCAGTACTTC.

This clonotype was counted ten times or more. This chain connects TRBV12-3 or TRBV12-4 to TRBJ2-3; 15 bases align to TRBD2. V dropped 6 bases and J dropped 2; count of bases not matched to a gene: 18. The CDR3 sequence is 21 residues long. CDR3: CASSFHTYPGLAGGNTDTQYF. In nucleotides, the CDR3 is TGTGCCAGCAGCTTCCACACATACCCGGGACTAGCGGGAGGAAACACAGATACGCAGTATTTT.

The chain joins TRBV20-1 to TRBJ2-1; D remains unclear. V shed 0 bases and J shed 0 bases, with 6 bases lying between them. The CDR3 is 14 residues long. CDR1 is DFQATT and CDR2 is SNEGSKA in the germline V gene (reference sequence). DNA of the CDR3: TGCAGTGCTAGAGACCTAGGCTCCTACAATGAGCAGTTCTTC. It is translated as CSARDLGSYNEQFF.

The table lists this clonotype with a few counts. The genes are TRBV28 and TRBJ2-4; D assignment may be TRBD1 or TRBD2 (6 bases each). The germline V gene encodes CDR1 MDHEN and CDR2 SYDVKM. The CDR3 covers 12 residues. V shed 4 bases and J shed 8 bases, with 9 bases lying between them. The CDR3 region is CASSWGADIQYF. The CDR3 bases are TGTGCCAGCAGTTGGGGGGCGGACATTCAGTACTTC.

The chain recombines TRBV20-1 with TRBJ1-1; TRBD1 might be the D (5 bases). CDR3 size: 15 residues. V lost 0 bases and J 3 bases, leaving 14 bases between the germline ends. Germline CDR1 DFQATT, CDR2 SNEGSKA (reference sequence). CDR3 nucleotide sequence: TGCAGTGCTAGAGAAGGAGGGCAGGGCGACACTGAAGCTTTCTTT. Protein: CSAREGGQGDTEAFF.

This clonotype occurred a few times. The genes are TRBV27 and TRBJ2-7; 8 bases match TRBD1. Germline trimming cut 3 bases from V and 2 bases from J; bases unmatched to any gene: 9. This CDR3 contains 16 residues. Germline V gene sequence: CDR1 MNHEY, CDR2 SMNVEV (reference sequence). The CDR3 DNA follows: TGTGCCAGCAGTTTGGTACAGTCGACAGGGGCCTACGAGCAGTACTTC. Protein: CASSLVQSTGAYEQYF.

This clonotype has ten or more counts. The chain couples TRBV19 to TRBJ2-1, with 7 bases identical to TRBD1. The germline gives CDR1 LNHDA, CDR2 SQIVND (reference sequence). The CDR3 runs to 15 residues. V trimming: 3 bases; J trimming: 2 bases; junction bases outside the gene matches: 4. As DNA, the CDR3 is TGTGCCAGTAGTATTGAGGGGACAGCCTACAATGAGCAGTTCTTC. Translation gives CASSIEGTAYNEQFF.